These 12 T cell receptor beta chains share one sample of origin, sequenced in a study of molecular identifiers for immune sequencing clone quantification. TCRdb re-called the PCR reads with MiXCR, one entry per CDR3 protein. In the table there are about half a million distinct CDR3 sequences, 20% to 25% of which are singletons. Sequenced sample: naive CD8+ T cells from blood, with Jurkat cell RNA spiked in. Noted subset: FACS-sorted CD8+CD4-CCR7+CD45RA+ naive T cells. These receptors all come from a human donor in good health. Some libraries in this study had Jurkat cell RNA spiked in.

This clonotype was seen a few times. The chain recombines TRBV15 with TRBJ1-1, with 8 bases fitting TRBD1. The CDR3 consists of 16 residues. V shed 2 bases, J shed 6 bases, and the junction held 11 bases outside the gene matches. The germline gives CDR1 LNHNV, CDR2 YYDKDF (reference sequence). The CDR3 DNA reads as TGTGCCACCAGCAGAATGTCGACAGGGGTAAGGGCTGAAGCTTTCTTT. It yields the protein CATSRMSTGVRAEAFF.

A word on this clonotype: A much larger clone lies one base from this, so it may be a read error. V usage is TRBV20-1 and J usage is TRBJ2-7, with TRBD1 matching 8 bases. The V gene's germline CDR1 is DFQATT and CDR2 SNEGSKA (reference sequence). The CDR3 has 15 amino acids. CDR3 amino acids: CSASRLSTGAYGQYF. The CDR3 DNA follows: TGCAGTGCTAGCCGCCTTTCGACAGGGGCCTACGGGCAGTACTTC.

Turning to this clonotype: One base away lies a much larger clone, so this may be a sequencing read error. This CDR3 reads CSAPGLNTEASF. The CDR3 DNA reads TGCAGTGCTCCCGGTCTGAACACTGAAGCTTCCTTT. The chain uses TRBV20-1 and TRBJ1-1; D remains unclear. The CDR3 sequence is 12 residues long. Germline CDR1 and CDR2: DFQATT and SNEGSKA (reference sequence).

V is TRBV6-6 and J is TRBJ1-3; D remains ambiguous. CDR3 length: 15 residues. Germline values: CDR1 MNHNY, CDR2 SVGAGI (reference sequence). Trimming took 3 bases from V and 1 from J, leaving 10 bases between them. The CDR3 loop is CASSYIGRSGNTIYF. Written as DNA, the CDR3 is TGTGCCAGCAGTTATATCGGCCGGTCTGGAAACACCATATATTTT.

The CDR3 DNA reads TGTGCCAGCAGCCGATCCCGGGACAGACACACCGGGGAGCTGTTTTTT. Its translation: CASSRSRDRHTGELFF. The chain recombines TRBV7-3 with TRBJ2-2; TRBD1 matches at 7 bases. Trimming cost V 5 bases and J 3 bases; bases outside gene matches: 9. The germline V gene has CDR1 SGHTA and CDR2 FQGTGA. There are 16 residues in the CDR3.

The chain links TRBV28 to TRBJ2-5, with TRBD2 matching over 10 bases. CDR3 length equals 15 residues. Germline V gives CDR1 MDHEN, CDR2 SYDVKM. The V segment lost 5 bases and the J segment 5 bases; nucleotides outside the gene matches: 8. The CDR3 coding sequence is TGTGCCAGCAGTCATCTAGCGGGAGATGGTGAGACCCAGTACTTC. This gives the protein CASSHLAGDGETQYF.

In the case of this clonotype: A much larger clone sits a single nucleotide away, making a read error possible. The V and J genes are TRBV7-9 and TRBJ2-2, with D possibly called TRBD1 or TRBD2 (5 bases each). This CDR3 has 15 residues. CDR1 and CDR2 (germline): SEHNR, FQNEAQ (reference sequence). The CDR3 here is CAISDAGTLTGELFF. For the CDR3, the DNA is TGTGCCATCAGCGATGCTGGGACGTTGACCGGGGAGCTGTTTTTT.

The chain uses TRBV7-9 and TRBJ2-5; the match to TRBD2 covers 14 bases. Germline V gives CDR1 SEHNR, CDR2 FQNEAQ (reference sequence). This CDR3 has 17 residues. Germline trimming cut 5 bases from V and 2 bases from J; bases unmatched to any gene: 7. The CDR3 nucleotides are TGTGCCAGCAGCACGGGACTAGCGGGGGTTATACAAGAGACCCAGTACTTC. Translation: CASSTGLAGVIQETQYF. Complete variable domain (other parts from reference TRBV7-9 and TRBJ2-5): DTGVSQNPRHKITKRGQNVTFRCDPISEHNRLYWYRQTLGQGPEFLTYFQNEAQLEKSRLLSDRFSAERPKGSFSTLEIQRTEQGDSAMYLCASSTGLAGVIQETQYFGPGTRLLVL.

This clonotype has just a few counts. The CDR3 protein is CSAPTSTSVGYNEQFF. The CDR3 DNA follows: TGCAGTGCTCCTACTTCGACTAGCGTCGGGTACAATGAGCAGTTCTTC. The genes are TRBV20-1 and TRBJ2-1; 8 bases are shared with TRBD2. The ends lost 5 bases at V and 4 bases at J; junction bases unmatched: 13. CDR1 and CDR2 from the germline V gene are DFQATT and SNEGSKA (reference sequence). The CDR3 loop spans 16 amino acids.

About this clonotype: A much larger clone lies one base from this, so it may be a read error. The gene calls are TRBV4-3 and TRBJ1-1; D unresolved. V was shortened by 0 bases and J by 3 bases, with 11 bases between the two germline ends. This CDR3 is 15 amino acids long. Germline values: CDR1 LGHNA, CDR2 YSLEER. CDR3 bases: TGCGCCAGCAGCCAAGACATGGTTACATACACTGAAGCTTTCTTT. Translation gives CASSQDMVTYTEAFF.

This clonotype occurred many times. The chain is built from TRBV5-5 and TRBJ2-3; D remains unclear. The CDR3 contains 13 residues. Trimming cost V 9 bases and J 0 bases, with 11 bases left between them. Germline V gives CDR1 SGHKS, CDR2 YYEKEE (reference sequence). CDR3 in DNA: TGTGCCACCTCCGGGTGGAGCACAGATACGCAGTATTTT. Amino acids: CATSGWSTDTQYF.

This clonotype was picked up a small number of times. The V and J genes are TRBV19 and TRBJ2-7; 10 bases are shared with TRBD2. Unmatched junction bases numbered 10, after V lost 2 bases and J lost 0 bases. Germline V gene sequence: CDR1 LNHDA, CDR2 SQIVND (reference sequence). The CDR3 is 18 amino acids. The DNA of the CDR3 is TGTGCCAGTAGTATATTCAGGTCGACTAGCGGGCTCTCCTACGAGCAGTACTTC. This codes for CASSIFRSTSGLSYEQYF. The full variable domain, with the rest looked up from reference TRBV19 and TRBJ2-7, is DGGITQSPKYLFRKEGQNVTLSCEQNLNHDAMYWYRQDPGQGLRLIYYSQIVNDFQKGDIAEGYSVSREKKESFPLTVTSAQKNPTAFYLCASSIFRSTSGLSYEQYFGPGTRLTVT.